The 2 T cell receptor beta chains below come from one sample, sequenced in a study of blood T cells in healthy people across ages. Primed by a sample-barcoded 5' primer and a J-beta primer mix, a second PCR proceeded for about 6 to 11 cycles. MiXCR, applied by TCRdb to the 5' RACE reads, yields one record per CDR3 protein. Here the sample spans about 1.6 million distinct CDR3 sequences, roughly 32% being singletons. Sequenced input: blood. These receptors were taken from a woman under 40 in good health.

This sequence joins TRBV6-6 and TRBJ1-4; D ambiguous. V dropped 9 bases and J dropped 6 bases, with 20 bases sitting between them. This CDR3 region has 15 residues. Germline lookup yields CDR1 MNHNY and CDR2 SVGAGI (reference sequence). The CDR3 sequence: CASSSRTRGDEKLFF. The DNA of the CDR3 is TGTGCCAGTAGCTCCCGGACGAGAGGAGATGAAAAACTGTTTTTT.

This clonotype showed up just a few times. CDR3 residues: CSAPPGGSSYNEQFF. The CDR3 region has the DNA TGCAGTGCCCCACCGGGCGGGAGCTCCTACAATGAGCAGTTCTTC. The chain has TRBV20-1 and TRBJ2-1; 7 nucleotides agree with TRBD2. J lost 0 bases, V lost 6 bases, and 8 bases had no gene match. This CDR3 comprises 15 residues. Germline CDR1 DFQATT, CDR2 SNEGSKA (reference sequence).